This T cell receptor (beta chain) stems from a study of cytomegalovirus exposure and HLA in healthy donors. Whole-study results and caveats: In the roughly 120 validation repertoires, a later analysis found that first-cohort TCR clusters tended to co-occur.

TCRdb keeps only in-frame clones here, not all; method: immunoSEQ multiplex PCR. The sample carries under 200,000 clones, around 96% recorded once. On this clone: The antigen remains unidentified.

The material sequenced was PBMCs. This TCR came from a woman aged 18-29 years in good health and CMV-seronegative.

In DNA form, the CDR3 reads TGTGCCAGCAGCCCCGGGTTCAGGGAGGTTTTCACAGATACGCAGTATTTT. Translating gives CASSPGFREVFTDTQYF. The chain couples TRBV5-4 to TRBJ2-3; maybe TRBD2 (6 bases). This CDR3 contains 17 residues. From germline, CDR1 is SGHNT and CDR2 YYREEE (reference sequence). The V gene lost 4 bases and the J gene lost 2 bases, with 20 bases spanning the gap.